The entry below gives a single T cell receptor (beta chain) sequence along with its context. The V and J ends lost 3 bases and 2 bases respectively, with 5 bases between them. The CDR3 totals 13 residues. CDR1 MRHNA and CDR2 SNTAGT come from the germline V gene. The data are from a study of technical replicates of blood from a handful of donors. TCRdb's copy holds only in-frame clones and misses some; the assay was immunoSEQ multiplex PCR. The sample gives about 97,000 clones, nearly 96% of which show up once; roughly 0.19% is in the top ten. The receptor's source is a human donor in good health. Sequencing input: T cells isolated from PBMCs. The rearrangement links TRBV6-4 to TRBJ1-5; D gene ambiguous. Here the CDR3 reads CASSEQGNQPQHF. CDR3 bases: TGTGCCAGCAGTGAGCAGGGCAATCAGCCCCAGCATTTT.